Below are 4 T cell receptor beta chains sequenced from a single sample in a study of cytomegalovirus exposure and HLA in healthy donors. The PCR used 60 Vbeta and 13 Jbeta primers. Sequencing was performed with immunoSEQ multiplex PCR; in TCRdb, only in-frame clones are kept and a portion is missing. The sample holds about 110,000 clones; about 80% are singletons and the top ten take around 2.1%. The sample consisted of PBMCs. These receptors were obtained from a man in his thirties or forties in good health and CMV-seronegative.

The J gene is TRBJ1-1, the V gene TRBV28, with D unclear. Germline V gene data show CDR1 as MDHEN and CDR2 as SYDVKM. Between the trimmed V and J ends, which lost 6 bases and 1 base, there was a span of 15 bases. The CDR3 runs to 15 residues. CDR3: CASRSEGGPNTEAFF. CDR3 coding DNA: TGTGCCAGCAGGTCAGAGGGAGGGCCGAACACTGAAGCTTTCTTT.

J is TRBJ2-7 and V is TRBV7-2; D possibly corresponds to TRBD2 (6 bases). Trimming cost V 1 base and J 7 bases, with 14 bases left between them. This CDR3 has 14 residues. Germline V gives CDR1 SGHTA, CDR2 FQGNSA. The CDR3 DNA reads as TGTGCCAGCAGCTTAGGCGGGACCGGAGGGGAGCAGTACTTC. This sequence encodes CASSLGGTGGEQYF. Based on the CDR3 plus reference TRBV7-2 and TRBJ2-7, the full variable domain is GAGVSQSPSNKVTEKGKDVELRCDPISGHTALYWYRQSLGQGLEFLIYFQGNSAPDKSGLPSDRFSAERTGGSVSTLTIQRTQQEDSAVYLCASSLGGTGGEQYFGPGTRLTVT.

This chain links TRBV7-6 with TRBJ2-3; the D is unclear. This CDR3 is built from 13 residues. The V gene lost 4 bases and the J gene lost 10 bases, with 15 bases spanning the gap. Germline-derived CDR1 and CDR2 are SGHVS and FNYEAQ. For the CDR3, the DNA is TGTGCCAGCAGCTCCCGTCCTTGGTTAGCGCAGTATTTT. Encoded protein: CASSSRPWLAQYF. The whole variable domain, remainder taken from reference TRBV7-6 and TRBJ2-3, is GAGVSQSPRYKVTKRGQDVALRCDPISGHVSLYWYRQALGQGPEFLTYFNYEAQQDKSGLPNDRFSAERPEGSISTLTIQRTEQRDSAMYRCASSSRPWLAQYFGPGTRLTVL.

This clone showed up just once. This chain connects TRBV5-4 to TRBJ2-1; 14 bases agree with TRBD2. With 3 bases clipped from V and 3 bases from J, the junction kept 2 bases outside the gene matches. Germline V gene lookup returns CDR1 SGHNT and CDR2 YYREEE (reference sequence). This CDR3 comprises 16 residues. In DNA, the CDR3 is TGTGCCAGCAGCTCTGGGACTAGCGGGAGCTACAATGAGCAGTTCTTC. Protein: CASSSGTSGSYNEQFF.